This entry concerns a single T cell receptor beta chain. Assay: immunoSEQ multiplex PCR; the TCRdb copy retains only in-frame clones and omits some. The data contain just over 150,000 clones, around 90% of them singletons. This sample is drawn from a study of control samples from healthy donors and cancer patients. The V and J ends lost 10 bases and 5 bases, in that order; junction bases with no gene match: 1. The CDR3 consists of 11 residues. Germline CDR1 reads ENHRY; CDR2 reads SYGVKD. The rearrangement uses TRBV10-3 and TRBJ1-4, with 7 bases aligning to TRBD1. The origin of this receptor is a man aged 25 to 40 in good health. The specimen sequenced was blood. CDR3 protein: CATQGNEKLFF. The DNA of the CDR3 is TGTGCCACACAGGGGAATGAAAAACTGTTTTTT.